This is a list of T cell receptor beta chains from one sample in a study of a mutant IDH1 vaccine in newly diagnosed glioma. For these receptors, no antigen is known. The assay was immunoSEQ multiplex PCR, and TCRdb's table has in-frame clones only and misses some. This table holds around 130,000 clones, around 77% found once. The sequenced sample was PBMCs, obtained from a glioma patient whose treatment included an IDH1 peptide vaccine. These receptors were taken from a man aged 40-55 years with glioma. Each CDR3 is given with its conserved first and last residue. D genes are given only for firm matches. Size tells how often a clone was seen (once, few, many) or the class of an expanded clone, and some rows leave it out.

cdr3_aa: CAISESLPGGGSYEQYF
cdr3_nt: TGTGCCATCAGTGAGTCCCTCCCGGGGGGAGGCTCCTACGAGCAGTACTTC
v_call: TRBV10-3
j_call: TRBJ2-7
clone_size: -
d_call: TRBD2

cdr3_aa: CASSAANREGYEQYF
cdr3_nt: TGTGCCAGCAGCGCCGCCAACAGGGAAGGGTACGAGCAGTACTTC
v_call: TRBV7-2
j_call: TRBJ2-7
clone_size: -
d_call: -

cdr3_aa: CASSETSWGYGYTF
cdr3_nt: TGTGCCAGCAGTGAAACGTCGTGGGGCTATGGCTACACCTTC
v_call: TRBV2
j_call: TRBJ1-2
clone_size: few
d_call: -

cdr3_aa: CASSYSGQWSNSPLHF
cdr3_nt: TGTGCCAGCAGTTACTCCGGTCAGTGGTCGAATTCACCCCTCCACTTT
v_call: TRBV6-5
j_call: TRBJ1-6
clone_size: -
d_call: -

cdr3_aa: CASSQEPLDNSPLHF
cdr3_nt: TGTGCCAGCAGCCAAGAACCCCTGGATAATTCACCCCTCCACTTT
v_call: TRBV4-2
j_call: TRBJ1-6
clone_size: -
d_call: -

cdr3_aa: CASSPRRGNTGELFF
cdr3_nt: TGTGCCAGCAGTCCCAGACGGGGGAACACCGGGGAGCTGTTTTTT
v_call: TRBV6-1
j_call: TRBJ2-2
clone_size: -
d_call: -

cdr3_aa: CASSEGEQGLWTGELFF
cdr3_nt: TGTGCCAGCAGTGAAGGTGAACAGGGACTGTGGACCGGGGAGCTGTTTTTT
v_call: TRBV25-1
j_call: TRBJ2-2
clone_size: -
d_call: -

cdr3_aa: CASSLLGNYGYTF
cdr3_nt: TGTGCCAGCAGTTTATTGGGAAACTATGGCTACACCTTC
v_call: TRBV28
j_call: TRBJ1-2
clone_size: few
d_call: -

cdr3_aa: CASGRSSSGNTIYF
cdr3_nt: TGTGCCAGCGGGCGTTCCAGCTCTGGAAACACCATATATTTT
v_call: TRBV7-9
j_call: TRBJ1-3
clone_size: -
d_call: -

cdr3_aa: CASSLAGNIQYF
cdr3_nt: TGTGCCAGCTCCTTAGCCGGGAACATTCAGTACTTC
v_call: TRBV18
j_call: TRBJ2-4
clone_size: once
d_call: -

cdr3_aa: CASSTTGGFNEKLFF
cdr3_nt: TGTGCCAGCAGTACCACAGGGGGTTTTAATGAAAAACTGTTTTTT
v_call: TRBV27
j_call: TRBJ1-4
clone_size: -
d_call: TRBD1

cdr3_aa: CASSTTGSLAGELFF
cdr3_nt: TGTGCCAGCAGCACGACAGGGTCACTCGCCGGGGAGCTGTTTTTT
v_call: TRBV9
j_call: TRBJ2-2
clone_size: -
d_call: TRBD1

cdr3_aa: CASGLARGLAKNIQYF
cdr3_nt: TGTGCTAGTGGTTTGGCCCGGGGGTTGGCCAAAAACATTCAGTACTTC
v_call: TRBV12-5
j_call: TRBJ2-4
clone_size: -
d_call: -

cdr3_aa: CASRLARGMGTQETQYF
cdr3_nt: TGTGCAAGTCGCTTAGCGCGGGGGATGGGCACTCAAGAGACCCAGTACTTC
v_call: TRBV12-2
j_call: TRBJ2-5
clone_size: -
d_call: -

cdr3_aa: CAWSAGGPQHF
cdr3_nt: TGTGCCTGGAGTGCAGGAGGGCCCCAGCATTTT
v_call: TRBV30
j_call: TRBJ1-5
clone_size: -
d_call: -

cdr3_aa: CASSRAQVGYGYTF
cdr3_nt: TGCGCCAGCAGCCGGGCCCAGGTGGGCTATGGCTACACCTTC
v_call: TRBV4-1
j_call: TRBJ1-2
clone_size: -
d_call: -

cdr3_aa: CASSSVYRVNEQFF
cdr3_nt: TGTGCCAGCAGCTCCGTATATCGGGTCAATGAGCAGTTCTTC
v_call: TRBV28
j_call: TRBJ2-1
clone_size: -
d_call: -

cdr3_aa: CASSRGLAGTDTQYF
cdr3_nt: TGTGCCAGCAGCCGTGGACTAGCGGGGACAGATACGCAGTATTTT
v_call: TRBV6-4
j_call: TRBJ2-3
clone_size: -
d_call: TRBD2

cdr3_aa: CASSGLYEQYF
cdr3_nt: TGCGCCAGCAGCGGGTTGTACGAGCAGTACTTC
v_call: TRBV10-1
j_call: TRBJ2-7
clone_size: -
d_call: -

cdr3_aa: CASSLGPGQGYNQPQHF
cdr3_nt: TGCGCCAGCAGCTTGGGACCGGGACAGGGTTATAATCAGCCCCAGCATTTT
v_call: TRBV5-1
j_call: TRBJ1-5
clone_size: few
d_call: TRBD1

cdr3_aa: CASSVEGTGELFF
cdr3_nt: TGTGCCAGCAGCGTAGAAGGCACCGGGGAGCTGTTTTTT
v_call: TRBV9
j_call: TRBJ2-2
clone_size: -
d_call: -

cdr3_aa: CASSTGGYGYTF
cdr3_nt: TGTGCCAGCAGTACCGGGGGCTATGGCTACACCTTC
v_call: TRBV7-9
j_call: TRBJ1-2
clone_size: many
d_call: -

cdr3_aa: CASSFPLYRDGDEKLFF
cdr3_nt: TGTGCCAGCAGCTTTCCTTTATACAGGGACGGCGATGAAAAACTGTTTTTT
v_call: TRBV7-2
j_call: TRBJ1-4
clone_size: -
d_call: -

cdr3_aa: CASSIVKPRTGVNSPLHF
cdr3_nt: TGTGCCAGCAGCATAGTAAAGCCTCGGACAGGGGTAAATTCACCCCTCCACTTT
v_call: TRBV7-9
j_call: TRBJ1-6
clone_size: -
d_call: TRBD1

cdr3_aa: CASSQDGPGNYEQYF
cdr3_nt: TGTGCCAGCAGCCAAGATGGGCCAGGGAACTACGAGCAGTACTTC
v_call: TRBV14
j_call: TRBJ2-7
clone_size: -
d_call: -

cdr3_aa: CSVEAARDWYEQYF
cdr3_nt: TGCAGCGTTGAAGCGGCCAGGGATTGGTACGAGCAGTACTTC
v_call: TRBV29-1
j_call: TRBJ2-7
clone_size: -
d_call: -